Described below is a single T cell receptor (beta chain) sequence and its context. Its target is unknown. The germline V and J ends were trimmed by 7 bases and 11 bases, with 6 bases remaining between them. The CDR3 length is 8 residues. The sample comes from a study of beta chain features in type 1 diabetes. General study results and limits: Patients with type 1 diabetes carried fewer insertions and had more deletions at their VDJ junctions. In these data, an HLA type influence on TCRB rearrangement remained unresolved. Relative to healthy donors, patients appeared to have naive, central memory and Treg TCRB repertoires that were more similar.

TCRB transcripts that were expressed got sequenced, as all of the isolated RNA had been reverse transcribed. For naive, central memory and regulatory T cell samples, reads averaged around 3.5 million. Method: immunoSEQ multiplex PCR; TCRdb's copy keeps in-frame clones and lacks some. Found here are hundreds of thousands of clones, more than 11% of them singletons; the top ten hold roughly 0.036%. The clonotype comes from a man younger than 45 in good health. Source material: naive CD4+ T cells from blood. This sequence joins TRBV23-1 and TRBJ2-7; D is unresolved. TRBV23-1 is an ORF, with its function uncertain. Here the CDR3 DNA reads TGCGCCAGCATGACGGAGTACGTC. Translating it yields CASMTEYV.